The next 17 T cell receptor beta chains were all read from a single sample in a study of T cell responses to AZD1222 COVID-19 vaccine. Some clones are missing from TCRdb's copy, which holds only in-frame ones; the method was immunoSEQ multiplex PCR. Here the sample spans 80,000 to 100,000 clones, around 90% being singletons. The specimen was peripheral blood, collected on day 0 of MenACWY control vaccination. The receptors stem from an adult in good health.

The chain couples TRBV30 to TRBJ1-5, with unresolved D. V dropped 1 base and J dropped 5 bases, with 9 bases sitting between them. Germline CDR1 reads GTSNPN; CDR2 reads SVGIG (reference sequence). This CDR3 is 13 amino acids long. The CDR3 reads CAWSGSGHQPQHF. The CDR3 coding sequence is TGTGCCTGGAGTGGTAGCGGGCATCAGCCCCAGCATTTT.

The chain combines TRBV5-1 with TRBJ2-3; perhaps D is TRBD1 or TRBD2 (5 bases each). Trimming took off 3 bases at V and 4 bases at J, with 9 bases between the two ends. Germline V gene data show CDR1 as SGHRS and CDR2 as YFSETQ. This CDR3 contains 13 residues. In DNA form, the CDR3 reads TGCGCCAGCAGCTCCCAGGGAGCAGATACGCAGTATTTT. It encodes CASSSQGADTQYF.

This chain links TRBV4-2 with TRBJ1-5; D unclear. The CDR3 length is 16 residues. Trimming removed 1 base from V and 2 bases from J, with 12 bases in between. CDR1 LGHNA and CDR2 YNFKEQ come from the germline V gene. The chain's CDR3 is CASSQGSRAGNQPQHF. DNA for the CDR3: TGTGCCAGCAGCCAAGGCTCGAGGGCGGGCAATCAGCCCCAGCATTTT.

The V and J genes are TRBV5-1 and TRBJ1-6, with no clear D. V was cut by 0 bases and J by 5 bases, with 12 bases left in between. The CDR3 is 16 residues long. CDR1 SGHRS and CDR2 YFSETQ come from the germline V gene. Here the CDR3 DNA reads TGCGCCAGCAGCTTGGGCGGCGGACGAAATAATTCACCCCTCCACTTT. Translation: CASSLGGGRNNSPLHF. Full variable domain (missing parts from reference TRBV5-1 and TRBJ1-6): KAGVTQTPRYLIKTRGQQVTLSCSPISGHRSVSWYQQTPGQGLQFLFEYFSETQRNKGNFPGRFSGRQFSNSRSEMNVSTLELGDSALYLCASSLGGGRNNSPLHFGNGTRLTVT.

This clone was picked up a small number of times. V and J are TRBV19 and TRBJ2-7; 8 bases are shared with TRBD2. The germline V gene encodes CDR1 LNHDA and CDR2 SQIVND (reference sequence). V trimming: 6 bases; J trimming: 0 bases; junction bases outside the gene matches: 7. The CDR3 sequence is 15 residues long. CDR3 nucleotides: TGTGCCAGTAGCCTAGCGGGTGCCCCCTCCTACGAGCAGTACTTC. Its translation: CASSLAGAPSYEQYF.

The rearrangement uses TRBV5-1 and TRBJ1-1, with a tentative D call TRBD1 (6 bases). The CDR3 sequence is 17 residues long. Germline V CDR1 and CDR2: SGHRS, YFSETQ. Trimming took off 2 bases at V and 1 base at J, with 18 bases between the two ends. The CDR3 reads CASSLRGLGAGNTEAFF. The CDR3, as DNA: TGCGCCAGCAGCTTAAGGGGGTTAGGTGCAGGGAACACTGAAGCTTTCTTT.

This clone was seen just once. CDR3 amino acids: CASSLDYEQYF. Written as DNA, the CDR3 is TGTGCCAGCAGCTTGGACTACGAGCAGTACTTC. The chain recombines TRBV5-5 with TRBJ2-7; D unresolved. The CDR3 has 11 residues. Germline V gives CDR1 SGHKS, CDR2 YYEKEE (reference sequence). V lost 0 bases, J lost 3 bases, and 1 base lay in between.

CDR3 region: CASIPQAKATNEKLFF. The CDR3 DNA is TGTGCCAGCATTCCCCAGGCAAAAGCAACTAATGAAAAACTGTTTTTT. The chain links TRBV28 to TRBJ1-4; the D is unclear. Trimming cost V 7 bases and J 0 bases, with 15 bases left between them. Germline V gene lookup returns CDR1 MDHEN and CDR2 SYDVKM. The CDR3 has 16 residues.

The chain uses TRBV5-1 and TRBJ2-7; D gene uncertain. Germline CDR1 is SGHRS and CDR2 is YFSETQ. The CDR3 runs to 15 residues. V lost 4 bases to trimming and J lost 2 bases, with 16 bases between them. The CDR3 sequence: CASSPPNYPTYEQYF. The DNA for the CDR3 is TGCGCCAGCAGCCCTCCAAATTACCCCACCTACGAGCAGTACTTC.

This chain joins TRBV30 and TRBJ1-4, with TRBD1 identical over 8 bases. Germline V gene lookup returns CDR1 GTSNPN and CDR2 SVGIG (reference sequence). J gave up 13 bases and V 3 bases, and 7 bases lay outside the gene matches. This CDR3 has 12 amino acids. CDR3 coding DNA: TGTGCCTGGAGGGACAGGGATAAGCGACTGTTTTTT. Its protein is CAWRDRDKRLFF.

V is TRBV2 and J is TRBJ2-7, with D perhaps matching TRBD2 (6 bases). The CDR3 runs 14 residues. V was clipped by 7 bases and J by 4 bases, with 17 bases between them. Germline CDR1 is SNHLY and CDR2 is FYNNEI. CDR3 amino acids: CASILEQGGYEQYF. For the CDR3, the DNA is TGTGCCAGCATTCTCGAGCAGGGAGGATACGAGCAGTACTTC.

V and J are TRBV20-1 and TRBJ2-1; 8 bases map to TRBD2. The J segment lost 4 bases and the V segment lost 3 bases, leaving 8 bases of the junction unmatched. The germline CDR1 and CDR2 sequences are DFQATT and SNEGSKA (reference sequence). This CDR3 is 15 amino acids long. The CDR3 spells CSASSGTSVYNEQFF. In DNA form, the CDR3 reads TGCAGTGCTAGTTCCGGGACTAGTGTGTACAATGAGCAGTTCTTC.

V gene TRBV29-1 combines with J gene TRBJ1-1; maybe TRBD1 (6 bases). Germline-derived CDR1 and CDR2 are SQVTM and ANQGSEA. The CDR3 covers 13 residues. V dropped 5 bases and J dropped 5 bases, with 15 bases sitting between them. The CDR3 bases are TGCAGCGTTCGATTTACAGGGAGGACTGAAGCTTTCTTT. Its protein product is CSVRFTGRTEAFF.

This clone was seen a single time. The CDR3 region is CASSPPGDNQPQHF. CDR3 sequence (DNA): TGTGCCAGCTCACCACCCGGGGACAATCAGCCCCAGCATTTT. J is TRBJ1-5 and V is TRBV18; D remains unclear. The V gene lost 0 bases and the J gene lost 3 bases, with 6 bases spanning the gap. Germline loops: CDR1 KGHSH, CDR2 LQKENI. CDR3 length equals 14 residues.

For the CDR3, the DNA is TGTGCCAGCAGTTTAGGAGCAGGGGGCTGGACCTCCTATGGCTACACCTTC. It encodes CASSLGAGGWTSYGYTF. The rearrangement joins TRBV28 to TRBJ1-2, with 8 nucleotides matching TRBD1. V was clipped by 2 bases and J by 4 bases; unmatched bases: 12. The germline CDR1 and CDR2 sequences are MDHEN and SYDVKM. The CDR3 has 17 residues.

The rearrangement uses TRBV7-2 and TRBJ1-5; 9 bases are a match to TRBD1. CDR3 size: 15 residues. V lost 5 bases and J lost 5; bases outside the gene matches: 7. The germline gives CDR1 SGHTA, CDR2 FQGNSA. CDR3 bases: TGTGCCAGCAGCCTGTCCGGGACAGGGCATCAGCCCCAGCATTTT. It translates to CASSLSGTGHQPQHF.

The chain joins TRBV19 to TRBJ1-4; D is uncertain. The V end was cut by 7 bases, the J end by 8 bases, with 14 bases between. Germline CDR1 reads LNHDA; CDR2 reads SQIVND (reference sequence). The CDR3 is 13 residues long. CDR3 loop: CASTGGFTEKLFF. CDR3 bases: TGTGCCAGTACGGGCGGGTTTACGGAAAAACTGTTTTTT.